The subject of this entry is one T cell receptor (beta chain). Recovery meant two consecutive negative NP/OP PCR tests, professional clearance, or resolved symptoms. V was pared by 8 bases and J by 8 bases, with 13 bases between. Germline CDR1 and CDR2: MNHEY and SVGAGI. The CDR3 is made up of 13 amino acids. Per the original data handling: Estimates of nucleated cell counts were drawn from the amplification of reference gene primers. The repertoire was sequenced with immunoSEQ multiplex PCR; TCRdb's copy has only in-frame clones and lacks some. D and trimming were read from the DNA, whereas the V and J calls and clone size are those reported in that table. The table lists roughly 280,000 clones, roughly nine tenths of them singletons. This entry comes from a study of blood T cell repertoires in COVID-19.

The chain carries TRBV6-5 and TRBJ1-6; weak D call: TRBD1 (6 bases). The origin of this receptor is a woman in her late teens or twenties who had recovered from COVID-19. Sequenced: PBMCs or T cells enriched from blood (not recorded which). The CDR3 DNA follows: TGTGCCAGCGGACAGTATGAGGATTCACCCCTCCACTTT. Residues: CASGQYEDSPLHF.